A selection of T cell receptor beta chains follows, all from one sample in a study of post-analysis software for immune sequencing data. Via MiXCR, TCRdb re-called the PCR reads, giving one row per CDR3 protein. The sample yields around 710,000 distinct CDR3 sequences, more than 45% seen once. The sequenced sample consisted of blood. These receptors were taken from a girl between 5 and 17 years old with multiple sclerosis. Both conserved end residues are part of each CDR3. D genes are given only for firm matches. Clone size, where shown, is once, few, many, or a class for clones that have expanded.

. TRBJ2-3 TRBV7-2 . TGTGCCAGCAGCTCCCGGGCGGGCTCTAGCACAGATACGCAGTATTTT CASSSRAGSSTDTQYF
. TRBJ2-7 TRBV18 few TGTGCCAGCTCACCCACAGGGAGGCCCTACGAGCAGTACTTC CASSPTGRPYEQYF
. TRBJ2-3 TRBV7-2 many TGTGCCAGCAGCTCCTACACAGATACGCAGTATTTT CASSSYTDTQYF
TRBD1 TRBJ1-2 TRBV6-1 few TGTGCCAGCAGTGGGGACAGTCTCACCTATGGCTACACCTTC CASSGDSLTYGYTF
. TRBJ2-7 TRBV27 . TGTGCCAGCAGTTCCTCCCCCTACTTC CASSSSPYF
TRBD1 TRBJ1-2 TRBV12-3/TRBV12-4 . TGTGCCAGCAGTTACAGGGGAGACTATGGCTACACCTTC CASSYRGDYGYTF
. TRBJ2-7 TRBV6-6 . TGTGCCAGCAGCTCCGGGGACAACACCTACGAGCAGTACTTC CASSSGDNTYEQYF
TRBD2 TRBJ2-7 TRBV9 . TGTGCCAGCGGCGCGGGAGGGCCGTACGAGCAGTACTTC CASGAGGPYEQYF
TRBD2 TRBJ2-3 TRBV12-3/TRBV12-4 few TGTGCCAGCACCCCTCGGACTAGCGGTAGCACAGATACGCAGTATTTT CASTPRTSGSTDTQYF
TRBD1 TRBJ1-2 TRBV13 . TGTGCCAGCAGCTGGGGACAGGGTCTCTATGGCTACACCTTC CASSWGQGLYGYTF
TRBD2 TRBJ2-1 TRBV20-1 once TGCAGTGCGAAATTAGCGGGAGAGCAGTTCTTC CSAKLAGEQFF
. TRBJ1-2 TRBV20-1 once TGCAGTGCTAGACGGCAGGGGCGGCACTACACCTTC CSARRQGRHYTF
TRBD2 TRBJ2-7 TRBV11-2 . TGTGCCAGCAGCTTAGCGACGGGACTACCGGGCTCCTCCTACGAGCAGTACTTC CASSLATGLPGSSYEQYF
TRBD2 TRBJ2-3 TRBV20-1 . TGCAGTGTGGAGCGGGAGGACACAGATACGCAGTATTTT CSVEREDTDTQYF
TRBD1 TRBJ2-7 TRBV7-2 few TGTGCCAGCAGCTCTGAGACAGGGGGAGGCCACGAGCAGTACTTC CASSSETGGGHEQYF
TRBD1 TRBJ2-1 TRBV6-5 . TGTGCCAGCAGTGGGGACAGGGAGAAATTAAAGCAGTTCTTC CASSGDREKLKQFF
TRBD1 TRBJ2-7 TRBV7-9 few TGTGCCAGCAGTCACCGGGACAGGGGCCCCTACGAGCAGTACTTC CASSHRDRGPYEQYF
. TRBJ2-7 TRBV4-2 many TGTGCCAGCAGCCAAGATAGTTCCTACGAGCAGTACTTC CASSQDSSYEQYF
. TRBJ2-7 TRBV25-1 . TGTGCCAGCAGTGAGTTGAGTTCTTACGAGCAGTACTTC CASSELSSYEQYF
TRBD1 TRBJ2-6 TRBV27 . TGTGCCAGCAGTTTTGGGGGGACAGGGGGCTCTGGGGCCAACATCCTGACTTTC CASSFGGTGGSGANILTF
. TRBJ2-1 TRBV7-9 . TGTGCCAGCAGCCCAATAGCGAATGAGCAGTTCTTC CASSPIANEQFF
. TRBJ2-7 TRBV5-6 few TGTGCCAGCAGCAACGGGGTAGGATTCCCCACCTACGAGCAGTACTTC CASSNGVGFPTYEQYF
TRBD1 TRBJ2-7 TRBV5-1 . TGCGCCAGCCGATGGGACAGGGGCTACGAGCAGTACTTC CASRWDRGYEQYF
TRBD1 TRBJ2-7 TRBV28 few TGTGCCAGCAGTCATACAGGGGAAGGCTACGAGCAGTACTTC CASSHTGEGYEQYF
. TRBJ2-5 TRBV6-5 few TGTGCCAGCAGTTACAGTGGGGGGCCGGAGACCCAGTACTTC CASSYSGGPETQYF
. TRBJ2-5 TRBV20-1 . TGCAGTGCCGAAGAGAGGGGCTGGGAGACCCAGTACTTC CSAEERGWETQYF
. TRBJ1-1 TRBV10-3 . TGTGCCATCAGTGAGCCCGGTCTTCGACCTGAAGCTTTCTTT CAISEPGLRPEAFF
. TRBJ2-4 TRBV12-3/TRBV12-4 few TGTGCCAGCAGTTCCCGGGAGAACATTCAGTACTTC CASSSRENIQYF
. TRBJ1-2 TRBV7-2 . TGTGCCAGCAGCTTCCCAAGACAGCCCATAACTGGGTCTGGCTACACCTTC CASSFPRQPITGSGYTF